This is a list of T cell receptor beta chains from one sample in a study of T cell responses to AZD1222 COVID-19 vaccine. The data were produced by immunoSEQ multiplex PCR, yet TCRdb's version contains in-frame clones alone and is incomplete. The profile shows 120,000 to 150,000 clones, approximately 94% of them singletons. The specimen was peripheral blood, collected on day 0 of AZD1222 vaccination. These receptors all come from an adult in good health. Each CDR3 is given with its conserved first and last residue. Each record gives: clone size, V gene, D gene, J gene, CDR3 protein, CDR3 DNA. D genes are given only for firm matches. The size entry is marked missing in some rows and otherwise reads once, few, many or a size class.

>-|TRBV5-1|-|TRBJ2-6
CASSLGHRSGANVLTF
TGCGCCAGCAGCTTGGGGCACCGCTCTGGGGCCAACGTCCTGACTTTC
>-|TRBV18|-|TRBJ1-6
CASSLTASSYNSPLHF
TGTGCCAGCTCTCTCACAGCGAGCTCCTATAATTCACCCCTCCACTTT
>once|TRBV7-9|TRBD2|TRBJ2-2
CATGRSTNTGELFF
TGTGCCACCGGGAGGTCGACGAACACCGGGGAGCTGTTTTTT
>-|TRBV11-2|TRBD1|TRBJ2-5
CASSEDRGTETQYF
TGTGCCAGCAGCGAAGACAGGGGTACGGAGACCCAGTACTTC
>-|TRBV4-2|-|TRBJ2-6
CASSQEIRGRHSGANVLTF
TGTGCCAGCAGCCAAGAAATAAGGGGTCGCCACTCTGGGGCCAACGTCCTGACTTTC
>once|TRBV18|TRBD1|TRBJ1-5
CASSPTGAGEPQHF
TGTGCCAGCTCACCTACAGGGGCCGGCGAGCCCCAGCATTTT
>once|TRBV4-2|TRBD2|TRBJ2-2
CASSQGAGDTGELFF
TGTGCCAGCAGCCAAGGGGCGGGGGACACCGGGGAGCTGTTTTTT
>-|TRBV9|-|TRBJ2-2
CASSPRGHTGELFF
TGTGCCAGCAGCCCCCGGGGGCACACCGGGGAGCTGTTTTTT
>-|TRBV6-6|-|TRBJ2-1
CASSLALNYNEQFF
TGTGCCAGCAGTCTAGCCTTAAACTACAATGAGCAGTTCTTC
>-|TRBV11-2|-|TRBJ1-2
CASSHWAFAAYGYTF
TGTGCCAGCAGCCATTGGGCATTTGCAGCCTATGGCTACACCTTC
>-|TRBV6-5|-|TRBJ2-1
CASSYSSETDNEQFF
TGTGCCAGCAGTTACTCGTCGGAGACAGACAATGAGCAGTTCTTC
>-|TRBV30|TRBD2|TRBJ2-7
CAWAGLAGYSYEQYF
TGTGCCTGGGCAGGACTAGCGGGCTACTCCTACGAGCAGTACTTC
>-|TRBV7-8|-|TRBJ1-5
CASSLATLGNQPQHF
TGTGCCAGCAGCTTAGCGACTCTTGGCAATCAGCCCCAGCATTTT
>-|TRBV30|TRBD1|TRBJ1-6
CAWRQGSNSPLHF
TGTGCCTGGAGACAGGGGAGTAATTCACCCCTCCACTTT
>-|TRBV18|-|TRBJ2-5
CASSPQETQYF
TGTGCCAGCTCACCTCAAGAGACCCAGTACTTC
>-|TRBV29-1|-|TRBJ1-1
CSVGGGGRVIEAFF
TGCAGCGTTGGTGGAGGGGGTCGCGTCATTGAAGCTTTCTTT
>-|TRBV24-1|TRBD1|TRBJ2-2
CATSDGRQGAAGELFF
TGTGCCACCAGTGATGGGAGACAGGGGGCCGCCGGGGAGCTGTTTTTT
>-|TRBV12-3/TRBV12-4|-|TRBJ1-4
CASSLGHRVLFF
TGTGCCAGCAGTTTGGGCCACAGGGTTCTGTTTTTT
>-|TRBV5-1|-|TRBJ2-6
CASSWTSGSGANVLTF
TGCGCCAGCAGCTGGACCAGTGGATCTGGGGCCAACGTCCTGACTTTC
>-|TRBV11-2|TRBD1|TRBJ2-3
CASSLMGQGSHTQYF
TGTGCCAGCAGCTTAATGGGACAGGGATCACATACGCAGTATTTT
>-|TRBV5-6|-|TRBJ1-1
CASSLAPEGRGKAFF
TGTGCCAGCAGCTTGGCCCCCGAAGGGCGGGGGAAAGCTTTCTTT
>-|TRBV2|-|TRBJ1-1
CASSLSTEAFF
TGTGCCAGCAGTCTGAGCACTGAAGCTTTCTTT
>-|TRBV5-1|TRBD1|TRBJ2-7
CASGLLPPGQGAEQYF
TGCGCCAGCGGACTTCTTCCTCCGGGACAGGGGGCCGAGCAGTACTTC
>once|TRBV10-1|-|TRBJ1-5
CASSESGYQPQHF
TGCGCCAGCAGTGAGTCGGGGTATCAGCCCCAGCATTTT
>-|TRBV7-2|-|TRBJ1-1
CASSQGGGLNTEAFF
TGTGCCAGCAGCCAGGGTGGGGGGTTGAACACTGAAGCTTTCTTT
>once|TRBV5-5|-|TRBJ1-2
CASSLVEGGYTF
TGTGCCAGCAGCTTGGTGGAGGGGGGCTACACCTTC
>-|TRBV14|-|TRBJ1-2
CASSQGPLYGYTF
TGTGCCAGCAGCCAAGGTCCCCTCTATGGCTACACCTTC
>-|TRBV6-5|-|TRBJ1-2
CASSYSAGGHGYTF
TGTGCCAGCAGTTACTCGGCGGGAGGGCATGGCTACACCTTC
>-|TRBV19|-|TRBJ1-3
CASSLGVGSSTGNTIYF
TGTGCCAGTAGTCTGGGGGTGGGTAGTTCAACTGGAAACACCATATATTTT
>-|TRBV5-6|-|TRBJ1-2
CASSLNRVGGYTF
TGTGCCAGCAGCTTAAACAGGGTGGGCGGCTACACCTTC
>-|TRBV2|TRBD1|TRBJ1-6
CASGRTGNSPLHF
TGTGCCAGCGGGAGGACAGGGAATTCACCCCTCCACTTT
>-|TRBV21-1|-|TRBJ2-7
CTRLAGDSDEQYF
TGCACCCGTCTAGCGGGCGACAGCGACGAGCAGTACTTC
>-|TRBV5-1|-|TRBJ2-2
CASALGGTNTGELFF
TGCGCCAGCGCGCTGGGGGGAACAAACACCGGGGAGCTGTTTTTT